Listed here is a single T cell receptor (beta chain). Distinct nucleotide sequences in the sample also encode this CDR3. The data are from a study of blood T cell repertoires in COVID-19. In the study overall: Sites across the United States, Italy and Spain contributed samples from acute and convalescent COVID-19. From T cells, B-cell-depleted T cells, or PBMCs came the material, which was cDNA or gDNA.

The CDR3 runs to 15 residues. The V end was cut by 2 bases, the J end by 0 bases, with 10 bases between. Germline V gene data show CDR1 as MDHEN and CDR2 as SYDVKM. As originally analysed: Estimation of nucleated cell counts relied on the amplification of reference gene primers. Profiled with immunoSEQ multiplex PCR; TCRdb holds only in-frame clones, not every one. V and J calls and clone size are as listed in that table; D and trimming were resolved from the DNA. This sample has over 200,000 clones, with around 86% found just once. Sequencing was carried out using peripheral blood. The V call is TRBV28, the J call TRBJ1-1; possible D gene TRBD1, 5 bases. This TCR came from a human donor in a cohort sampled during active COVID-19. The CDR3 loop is CASSLGDRLNTEAFF. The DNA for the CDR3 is TGTGCCAGCAGTTTAGGTGACAGACTGAACACTGAAGCTTTCTTT. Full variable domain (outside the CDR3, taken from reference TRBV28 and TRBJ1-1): DVKVTQSSRYLVKRTGEKVFLECVQDMDHENMFWYRQDPGLGLRLIYFSYDVKMKEKGDIPEGYSVSREKKERFSLILESASTNQTSMYLCASSLGDRLNTEAFFGQGTRLTVV.